This TCR beta chain was documented in a study of cytomegalovirus exposure and HLA in healthy donors. About the study: HLA-typed donors were the source of approximately 88 million unique TCRs, which an early data release held.

V shed 11 bases and J shed 4 bases, with 26 bases lying between them. Germline V lookup: CDR1 LGHNT, CDR2 FRNRAP. The CDR3 has 16 residues. The donors were healthy bone marrow donors. General study points: Likely technical artifact: a cluster of highly shared sequence variants.

In the PCR, 60 Vbeta and 13 Jbeta primers were used. Assay: immunoSEQ multiplex PCR; the TCRdb copy retains only in-frame clones and omits some. The sample has about 150,000 clones, roughly 80% seen once. On this clone itself: Antigen: not known.

The sequence came from a man aged 35 to 55 in good health and CMV-seropositive. The specimen sequenced was PBMCs. The genes are TRBV12-5 and TRBJ1-2, with D perhaps matching TRBD1 (5 bases). DNA of the CDR3: TGTGCTCTAGCGGAGGGACCGGCAGGATTAGGCTATGGCTACACCTTC. Amino acid sequence: CALAEGPAGLGYGYTF.